The 18 T cell receptor beta chains in this list originate from one sample, sequenced in a study of shared clonotypes between healthy human individuals. Sequenced by immunoSEQ multiplex PCR; TCRdb stores in-frame clones only, minus some. Here the sample spans about 490,000 clones, approximately 80% being singletons. The sequencing sample was made of PBMCs. The source of these receptors is a woman in her 40s in good health. Some clones in this sample may be carry-over from other donors' samples.

This clone was seen a handful of times. This chain connects TRBV4-1 to TRBJ2-7; 9 nucleotides match TRBD2. The CDR3 sequence is 15 residues long. J gave up 10 bases and V 0 bases, and 10 bases lay outside the gene matches. The germline V gene encodes CDR1 MGHRA and CDR2 YSYEKL. The CDR3 nucleotides are TGCGCCAGCAGCCAAGATGGTAGCGGGAGCCGCCGACAGTACTTC. Translated, it gives CASSQDGSGSRRQYF.

The V and J genes are TRBV2 and TRBJ2-5; TRBD2 might be the D (7 bases). The V end was cut by 2 bases, the J end by 5 bases, with 12 bases between. CDR1 is SNHLY, CDR2 FYNNEI, per germline. The CDR3 sequence is 14 residues long. The CDR3 loop reads CASSEIQGGETQYF. The CDR3 DNA reads TGTGCCAGCAGTGAAATACAGGGAGGGGAGACCCAGTACTTC.

The rearrangement uses TRBV9 and TRBJ2-6; D ambiguous. Germline V CDR1 and CDR2: SGDLS, YYNGEE. The length of the CDR3 is 15 residues. Trimming removed 0 bases from V and 0 bases from J, with 4 bases in between. The CDR3: CASSVGRSGANVLTF. The DNA for the CDR3 is TGTGCCAGCAGCGTAGGCCGCTCTGGGGCCAACGTCCTGACTTTC.

The V and J genes are TRBV15 and TRBJ1-2; 7 bases fit TRBD1. This CDR3 is 13 amino acids long. The germline V gene has CDR1 LNHNV and CDR2 YYDKDF (reference sequence). V shed 5 bases, J shed 8 bases, and the junction held 8 bases outside the gene matches. In nucleotides, the CDR3 is TGTGCCACCAGCCGGGCAGGGGGTCGAGGCTACACCTTC. Translating gives CATSRAGGRGYTF.

The V gene is TRBV5-1, the J gene TRBJ2-5, with 7 bases identical to TRBD1. CDR3 size: 14 residues. The germline gives CDR1 SGHRS, CDR2 YFSETQ. V lost 2 bases, J lost 5 bases, and 6 bases stayed unmatched. DNA for the CDR3: TGCGCCAGCAGCTTTACAGGGGCTGGGGAGACCCAGTACTTC. It yields the protein CASSFTGAGETQYF. Full variable domain (missing parts from reference TRBV5-1 and TRBJ2-5): KAGVTQTPRYLIKTRGQQVTLSCSPISGHRSVSWYQQTPGQGLQFLFEYFSETQRNKGNFPGRFSGRQFSNSRSEMNVSTLELGDSALYLCASSFTGAGETQYFGPGTRLLVL.

The chain employs TRBV14 and TRBJ2-1; tentatively, D is TRBD2 (6 bases). The V gene lost 5 bases and the J gene lost 3 bases, with 11 bases spanning the gap. Germline CDR1 reads SGHDN; CDR2 reads FVKESK. The CDR3 is 14 residues long. CDR3 DNA sequence: TGTGCCAGCAGCTACGGGGACTTCTACAATGAGCAGTTCTTC. Its protein is CASSYGDFYNEQFF.

The chain carries TRBV7-8 and TRBJ2-5; no firm D call. The germline V gene has CDR1 SGHVS and CDR2 FQNEAQ. This CDR3 is built from 14 residues. V dropped 6 bases and J dropped 5 bases, with 16 bases sitting between them. The CDR3 DNA follows: TGTGCCAGCAGTTATGGCATGGAAAGGGAGACCCAGTACTTC. Protein: CASSYGMERETQYF. The complete variable domain, with remaining parts taken from reference TRBV7-8 and TRBJ2-5, reads GAGVSQSPRYKVAKRGQDVALRCDPISGHVSLFWYQQALGQGPEFLTYFQNEAQLDKSGLPSDRFFAERPEGSVSTLKIQRTQQEDSAVYLCASSYGMERETQYFGPGTRLLVL.

This clone occurred once. The CDR3 protein is CASSYSNTGSPLHF. DNA of the CDR3: TGTGCCAGCAGTTACTCGAATACGGGCTCACCCCTCCACTTT. The rearrangement uses TRBV6-6 and TRBJ1-6; D is uncertain. The germline V gene encodes CDR1 MNHNY and CDR2 SVGAGI (reference sequence). The CDR3 extends over 14 amino acids. The germline V and J ends were trimmed by 0 bases and 10 bases, with 10 bases remaining between them.

This clone was detected only a few times. J is TRBJ1-5 and V is TRBV30; no clear D gene. V was pared by 2 bases and J by 5 bases, with 10 bases between. Germline CDR1 reads GTSNPN; CDR2 reads SVGIG (reference sequence). This CDR3 is built from 13 residues. The CDR3, as DNA: TGTGCCTGGAGTCTTTCAGCCTATCAGCCCCAGCATTTT. Encoded protein: CAWSLSAYQPQHF.

This chain's CDR3 is CASSPLRTTTQYF. For the CDR3, the DNA is TGTGCCAGCAGCCCCCTCCGGACGACGACCCAGTACTTC. The chain recombines TRBV7-2 with TRBJ2-5; D ambiguous. CDR1 and CDR2 from the germline V gene are SGHTA and FQGNSA. Trimming stripped 5 bases from V and 7 bases from J, with 14 bases between. The CDR3 contains 13 residues.

The chain is built from TRBV29-1 and TRBJ2-5; 11 bases fit TRBD2. The J call is uncertain, as TRBJ2-7 better fits the DNA end. Germline lookup yields CDR1 SQVTM and CDR2 ANQGSEA. The CDR3 consists of 12 residues. CDR3 coding DNA: TGCAGCGGGGGGACTAGCGGCTACGAGCAGTACTTC. Translating it yields CSGGTSGYEQYF.

The gene calls are TRBV7-3 and TRBJ2-5; the D is unclear. The CDR3 is made up of 13 amino acids. CDR1 is SGHTA, CDR2 FQGTGA, per germline. Trimming removed 5 bases from V and 4 bases from J, with 11 bases in between. CDR3 in amino acids: CASSQASRETQYF. In DNA, the CDR3 is TGTGCCAGCAGCCAAGCTAGTCGAGAGACCCAGTACTTC.

This chain uses TRBV6-1 with TRBJ1-5; TRBD1 matches at 7 bases. Trimming removed 5 bases from V and 1 base from J; junction bases left unmatched: 5. Germline loops: CDR1 MNHNS, CDR2 SASEGT. The CDR3 covers 15 residues. The chain's CDR3 is CASSRQGVSNQPQHF. CDR3 nucleotides: TGTGCCAGCAGTAGACAGGGAGTGAGCAATCAGCCCCAGCATTTT.

The chain couples TRBV10-3 to TRBJ2-5; D is possibly TRBD2 (6 bases). Per germline, CDR1 ENHRY and CDR2 SYGVKD. The CDR3 loop spans 13 amino acids. The V end lost 3 bases, the J end lost 9 bases, and 14 bases lay between the germline ends. The CDR3 spells CAISEGGTAAQYF. The CDR3 DNA reads TGTGCCATCAGTGAAGGCGGGACGGCGGCCCAGTACTTC.

J is TRBJ1-3 and V is TRBV9, with D possibly matching TRBD1 (5 bases). V lost 0 bases, J lost 11 bases, and 15 bases lay in between. The germline V gene encodes CDR1 SGDLS and CDR2 YYNGEE. CDR3 length: 14 amino acids. The CDR3 DNA sequence: TGTGCCAGCAGCGTAGTAGGTGGGCAGGGCTCCATATATTTT. Translating it yields CASSVVGGQGSIYF.

This sequence joins TRBV5-6 and TRBJ1-1, with D possibly TRBD1 on 6 matching bases. Germline loops: CDR1 SGHDT, CDR2 YYEEEE. The CDR3 runs 15 residues. Between the trimmed V and J ends, which lost 0 bases and 1 base, there was a span of 10 bases. Written as DNA, the CDR3 is TGTGCCAGCAGCTTGGCCCCACAGGGGAACACTGAAGCTTTCTTT. Translating gives CASSLAPQGNTEAFF. Combining the CDR3 with reference TRBV5-6 and TRBJ1-1 gives the whole variable domain DAGVTQSPTHLIKTRGQQVTLRCSPKSGHDTVSWYQQALGQGPQFIFQYYEEEERQRGNFPDRFSGHQFPNYSSELNVNALLLGDSALYLCASSLAPQGNTEAFFGQGTRLTVV.

This clone was seen a handful of times. This rearrangement joins TRBV11-2 to TRBJ1-4; a weak D match, TRBD1 (5 bases). The CDR3 has 11 amino acids. Germline lookup yields CDR1 SGHAT and CDR2 FQNNGV. Trimming took off 4 bases at V and 14 bases at J, with 11 bases between the two ends. The CDR3 DNA reads TGTGCCAGCAGCTACCGGGACCTCCTGTTTTTT. It yields the protein CASSYRDLLFF.

A note on this clone: A far larger clone is one nucleotide away, so this likely arose from a read error. This CDR3 is missing its conserved last phenylalanine or tryptophan, likely due to a read error. The chain employs TRBV20-1 and TRBJ1-2, with D perhaps matching TRBD1 (5 bases). The germline V gene encodes CDR1 DFQATT and CDR2 SNEGSKA (reference sequence). There are 11 residues in the CDR3. The V and J ends lost 6 bases and 5 bases respectively, with 10 bases between them. The CDR3 nucleotides read TGCAGTGCCGACAGTGTGTATGGCTACACCCTC. It encodes CSADSVYGYTL.